The rows below give T cell receptor beta chains drawn from one sample of a study of blood T cell repertoires in COVID-19. Repertoires were generated with immunoSEQ multiplex PCR, while TCRdb's copy carries only in-frame clones and drops some. The data show about 230,000 clones, roughly 88% seen once. The sequenced material came from peripheral blood. The receptor set was obtained from a man aged 35 to 55 with acute or convalescent COVID-19. The CDR3 runs from the conserved cysteine through the conserved F or W. The D gene is left open where the match is weak. Clone size, where shown, is once, few, many, or a class for clones that have expanded.

D	size	V	J	DNA	CDR3
NA	NA	TRBV12-3/TRBV12-4	TRBJ1-2	TGTGCCAGCAGGGTAACAGGGAGGGGTGGCTACACCTTC	CASRVTGRGGYTF
NA	few	TRBV5-4	TRBJ1-2	TGTGCCAGCAGCTTGGAGGCAGGGTACTATGGCTACACCTTC	CASSLEAGYYGYTF
TRBD2	NA	TRBV29-1	TRBJ2-3	TGCAGCGTTGAAGCCCCCGGACTAGCGTACACAGATACGCAGTATTTT	CSVEAPGLAYTDTQYF
NA	NA	TRBV5-1	TRBJ1-3	TGCGCCAGCAGCCCAAGCACGGGGAGCTCTGGAAACACCATATATTTT	CASSPSTGSSGNTIYF
TRBD2	NA	TRBV15	TRBJ2-7	TGTGCCACCAGCAGAGGCGGGACTAGTCCAAACTACGAGCAGTACTTC	CATSRGGTSPNYEQYF
TRBD2	NA	TRBV7-8	TRBJ2-3	TGTGCCAGCAGCCTAACTGGACTAGCGGACACAGATACGCAGTATTTT	CASSLTGLADTDTQYF
TRBD1	NA	TRBV5-5	TRBJ2-7	TGTGCCAGCAGACCGGCCGGGACAGATGCCTACGAGCAGTACTTC	CASRPAGTDAYEQYF
NA	few	TRBV2	TRBJ2-7	TGTGCCAGCGCGGGGGCCGGGAACGAGCAGTACTTC	CASAGAGNEQYF
TRBD2	NA	TRBV4-1	TRBJ2-7	TGCGCCAGCAGCCAAGGGGGACTAGCGGAATACGAGCAGTACTTC	CASSQGGLAEYEQYF
NA	NA	TRBV5-1	TRBJ2-5	TGCGCCAGCAGCGGACAAGTCCAGGGCCAAGAGACCCAGTACTTC	CASSGQVQGQETQYF
TRBD2	NA	TRBV6-1	TRBJ2-1	TGTGCCAGCAGTGATCAAGCGGGGGGCTCCTACAATGAGCAGTTCTTC	CASSDQAGGSYNEQFF
NA	few	TRBV4-1	TRBJ2-1	TGCGCCAGCAGCCAAGAAGCTATCGATGAGCAGTTCTTC	CASSQEAIDEQFF
NA	once	TRBV11-3	TRBJ2-5	TGTGCCAGCAGCTTAGGGTCGGGAGAACAGACCCAGTACTTC	CASSLGSGEQTQYF
TRBD1	NA	TRBV12-3/TRBV12-4	TRBJ1-1	TGTGCCAGCAGTGTGACAGGGATCACTGAAGCTTTCTTT	CASSVTGITEAFF
NA	NA	TRBV6-5	TRBJ2-3	TGTGCCAGCAGTCCTACAGGAGATACGCAGTATTTT	CASSPTGDTQYF
NA	NA	TRBV7-2	TRBJ1-2	TGTGCCAGCAGCGGGAGGCTTCGGGGGGGCTATGGCTACACCTTC	CASSGRLRGGYGYTF
TRBD1	NA	TRBV7-3	TRBJ2-2	TGTGCCAGCAGCTTAACGAGGGACAGGGCGGCCGGGGAGCTGTTTTTT	CASSLTRDRAAGELFF
TRBD2	NA	TRBV5-1	TRBJ2-7	TGCGCCAGCAGCCACCGCCTAGCGGGAGGGTTTGGTAACTACGAGCAGTACTTC	CASSHRLAGGFGNYEQYF
NA	NA	TRBV5-5	TRBJ2-7	TGTGCCAGCAGCTTGGATCCGGGTAGCTACGAGCAGTACTTC	CASSLDPGSYEQYF
TRBD1	NA	TRBV19	TRBJ1-1	TGTGCCAGTAGTTTCAGAGAGGACAGGACCGCCTTAGAGGGAGCTTTCTTT	CASSFREDRTALEGAFF
TRBD2	NA	TRBV3-1/TRBV3-2	TRBJ2-7	TGTGCCAGCAGCCAAGCCACGGCGGGAGGGGAAGAGCAGTACTTC	CASSQATAGGEEQYF
NA	once	TRBV28	TRBJ1-5	TGTGCCAGCAGTACTTCCTGGAGGCCCCAGCATTTT	CASSTSWRPQHF
TRBD1	NA	TRBV4-3	TRBJ1-4	TGCGCCAGCAGTCCGGACAGGGCTTATGAAAAACTGTTTTTT	CASSPDRAYEKLFF
TRBD1	few	TRBV29-1	TRBJ2-1	TGCAGCGTACGTTACCAGGGGGCACCCTACAATGAGCAGTTCTTC	CSVRYQGAPYNEQFF
NA	once	TRBV3-1/TRBV3-2	TRBJ1-4	TGTGCCAGCAGCCCTGGGGCAGCCCGAAATAATGAAAAACTGTTTTTT	CASSPGAARNNEKLFF
NA	NA	TRBV7-2	TRBJ1-3	TGTGCCAGCAGCCCTACCCTTGGAGGGACTGGAAACACCATATATTTT	CASSPTLGGTGNTIYF
TRBD1	few	TRBV23-1	TRBJ1-1	TGCGCCAGCAGTCTATTCCAGGGGGCTGGGACTGAAGCTTTCTTT	CASSLFQGAGTEAFF
TRBD1	NA	TRBV7-9	TRBJ2-3	TGTGCCAGCAGCCCGAGGACAGGTACCGCAGATACGCAGTATTTT	CASSPRTGTADTQYF
NA	NA	TRBV3-1/TRBV3-2	TRBJ1-5	TGTGCCAGCAGCCAAGGGGGATCGAGGGTTAATCAGCCCCAGCATTTT	CASSQGGSRVNQPQHF
TRBD2	few	TRBV11-2	TRBJ2-5	TGTGCCAGCAGCTCCTTGGCGGGAGTTGAGACCCAGTACTTC	CASSSLAGVETQYF
TRBD1	NA	TRBV6-5	TRBJ2-1	TGTGCCAGCAGTTACTCAGGGGGCGGCTACAATGAGCAGTTCTTC	CASSYSGGGYNEQFF
NA	once	TRBV29-1	TRBJ1-2	TGCAGCGTTGAAGATCGTCTGGCGGTTAACTATGGCTACACCTTC	CSVEDRLAVNYGYTF
NA	NA	TRBV12-3/TRBV12-4	TRBJ2-3	TGTGCCAGCAACTATGTCACAGATACGCAGTATTTT	CASNYVTDTQYF
NA	NA	TRBV6-1	TRBJ1-2	TGTGCCAGCAGTGACGGAGTCGTTGATGGCTACACCTTC	CASSDGVVDGYTF
TRBD1	NA	TRBV18	TRBJ1-1	TGTGCCAGCTCACCGAGGACAGGCAGGAACACTGAAGCTTTCTTT	CASSPRTGRNTEAFF
TRBD2	NA	TRBV18	TRBJ2-6	TGTGCCAGCTCGGCCGGACTAGCTGGGGCCAACGTCCTGACTTTC	CASSAGLAGANVLTF
NA	NA	TRBV7-2	TRBJ2-3	TGTGCCAGCAGCTTAGCAGGACTGACAGATACGCAGTATTTT	CASSLAGLTDTQYF
NA	NA	TRBV6-2/TRBV6-3	TRBJ1-1	TGTGCCAGCAGTACTACAGGAAACACTGAAGCTTTCTTT	CASSTTGNTEAFF
TRBD1	NA	TRBV15	TRBJ2-1	TGTGCCACCAGCGTCGGGACAGGGGGACTTTACAATGAGCAGTTCTTC	CATSVGTGGLYNEQFF
TRBD1	NA	TRBV6-4	TRBJ2-7	TGTGCCAGCAGCGCCGGACAGGGAGGAGGCTACGAGCAGTACTTC	CASSAGQGGGYEQYF
NA	NA	TRBV12-3/TRBV12-4	TRBJ1-2	TGTGCCAGCAGTTTAAATATCTATGGCTACACCTTC	CASSLNIYGYTF
TRBD2	NA	TRBV6-5	TRBJ2-7	TGTGCCAGCAGGAAAAGCGGGATTGGAAACTACGAGCAGTACTTC	CASRKSGIGNYEQYF
NA	NA	TRBV3-1/TRBV3-2	TRBJ2-3	TGTGCCAGCAGCCCAACCTTTTCAGTGAGGGTAGATACGCAGTATTTT	CASSPTFSVRVDTQYF
NA	NA	TRBV15	TRBJ2-7	TGTGCCACCAGCAGAGGCGGCATACGCTCCTACGAGCAGTACTTC	CATSRGGIRSYEQYF
TRBD2	once	TRBV11-1	TRBJ2-1	TGTGCCAGCACCGAAGGGGGAGCGGGAGAGGTCGATGAGCAGTTCTTC	CASTEGGAGEVDEQFF
TRBD2	NA	TRBV5-5	TRBJ2-1	TGTGCCAGCAGCTTTGGGCTAGCGGGAGGGCAGGATGAGCAGTTCTTC	CASSFGLAGGQDEQFF
NA	NA	TRBV2	TRBJ1-5	TGTGCCAGCACCGGGTCCTACGAAAATCAGCCCCAGCATTTT	CASTGSYENQPQHF
TRBD2	NA	TRBV3-1/TRBV3-2	TRBJ2-4	TGTGCCAGCAGCCAAGATCTAGCGGGAGTCAAAAACATTCAGTACTTC	CASSQDLAGVKNIQYF
TRBD1	NA	TRBV6-6	TRBJ1-4	TGTGCCAGCAGTCTGTCGGGACAGGGTTATGAAAAACTGTTTTTT	CASSLSGQGYEKLFF